The 9 T cell receptor beta chains reported below all come from one sample, sequenced in a study of blood T cell repertoires in COVID-19. Some clones are missing from TCRdb's copy, which holds only in-frame ones; the method was immunoSEQ multiplex PCR. The repertoire includes approximately 130,000 clones, about 77% of them detected once, and 20% to 30% sits in the top ten. Sequencing input: peripheral blood. These receptors were collected from a human donor in a cohort sampled during active COVID-19.

The J gene is TRBJ1-1, the V gene TRBV19; the match to TRBD1 covers 10 bases. Germline-derived CDR1 and CDR2 are LNHDA and SQIVND (reference sequence). This CDR3 region has 13 residues. V lost 6 bases and J lost 8; bases outside the gene matches: 6. The CDR3: CASSVTGGGEAFF. CDR3 DNA sequence: TGTGCCAGTAGCGTGACAGGGGGCGGGGAAGCTTTCTTT.

The V and J genes are TRBV27 and TRBJ1-2; D may be TRBD1 (5 bases). There are 15 residues in the CDR3. Trimming shortened V by 0 bases and J by 6 bases, and 14 bases separated the two germline ends. The germline gives CDR1 MNHEY, CDR2 SMNVEV (reference sequence). Here the CDR3 reads CASSLSVRGTDGYTF. The CDR3, as DNA: TGTGCCAGCAGTTTATCGGTCCGGGGGACCGATGGCTACACCTTC.

V and J are TRBV24-1 and TRBJ2-3; D possibly corresponds to TRBD1 (5 bases). Germline V gene data show CDR1 as KGHDR and CDR2 as SFDVKD. The CDR3 runs to 13 residues. Trimming stripped 9 bases from V and 3 bases from J, with 12 bases between. The chain's CDR3 is CATGAGATDTQYF. Written as DNA, the CDR3 is TGTGCCACCGGGGCAGGAGCGACAGATACGCAGTATTTT.

This chain uses TRBV6-6 with TRBJ1-1; D remains ambiguous. Germline CDR1 is MNHNY and CDR2 is SVGAGI (reference sequence). V lost 6 bases, J lost 5 bases, and 13 bases lay in between. The CDR3 has 13 amino acids. CDR3 protein: CASRRDLVTEAFF. In nucleotides, the CDR3 is TGTGCCAGCAGGCGCGACTTGGTTACTGAAGCTTTCTTT.

The chain's CDR3 is CASSLALAGQYEQYF. The CDR3 coding sequence is TGTGCCAGCAGCTTAGCACTAGCGGGACAATACGAGCAGTACTTC. This chain uses TRBV7-2 with TRBJ2-7; 10 nucleotides match TRBD2. Looked up from germline, CDR1 is SGHTA and CDR2 is FQGNSA. V was clipped by 0 bases and J by 4 bases; unmatched bases: 3. The CDR3 extends over 15 amino acids.

The rearrangement uses TRBV7-9 and TRBJ1-2, with 7 bases identical to TRBD1. This CDR3 has 15 residues. With V trimmed by 3 bases and J by 7 bases, 11 bases remained unmatched. The germline CDR1 and CDR2 sequences are SEHNR and FQNEAQ (reference sequence). CDR3 sequence: CASSFYGRGLRGYTF. For the CDR3, the DNA is TGTGCCAGCAGCTTTTATGGCAGGGGGTTGCGTGGCTACACCTTC.

The genes are TRBV7-2 and TRBJ2-7; TRBD2 aligns across 8 bases. Trimming cost V 4 bases and J 10 bases; bases outside gene matches: 18. Germline V gene data show CDR1 as SGHTA and CDR2 as FQGNSA. The CDR3 is 16 amino acids. The CDR3 is CASSSPSGSGALGQYF. The DNA of the CDR3 is TGTGCCAGCAGCTCCCCTAGTGGTAGCGGGGCTTTAGGACAGTACTTC.

The gene calls are TRBV11-3 and TRBJ2-3, with D maybe TRBD1 (5 bases). The CDR3 spans 14 residues. Trimming stripped 4 bases from V and 5 bases from J, with 13 bases between. Germline CDR1 is SGHNT and CDR2 is YENEEA. The CDR3 DNA is TGTGCCAGCAGCTCCCTAGGGCAGGGAGATACGCAGTATTTT. This sequence encodes CASSSLGQGDTQYF.

The V call is TRBV18, the J call TRBJ1-1, with TRBD1 matching over 7 bases. Germline V gene sequence: CDR1 KGHSH, CDR2 LQKENI. This CDR3 spans 14 amino acids. With V trimmed by 2 bases and J by 3 bases, 3 bases remained unmatched. The CDR3 DNA sequence: TGTGCCAGCTCACCAGGACAGGAGCACACTGAAGCTTTCTTT. Translation gives CASSPGQEHTEAFF.